The entry below describes one T cell receptor beta chain. Its cognate antigen has yet to be identified. No base quality values were provided; no much bigger clone lies one nucleotide off. The method was the immunoSEQ multiplex PCR assay. A mixture of 60 forward primers for TCR Vbeta segments and 13 reverse primers for TCR Jbeta segments was used in the multiplex PCR. Amplification of the CDR3 region of rearranged TCR beta genes was performed with a multiplex PCR assay on genomic DNA. The Illumina HiSeq System was used to sequence the amplified TCR beta libraries as 87-base-pair reads. The published analysis was carried out like this. In a later analysis, approximately 74 million unique TCR beta chains were counted across the approximately 670 repertoires, and roughly 11 million of these chains were shared by at least two donors. To remove PCR and sequencing errors, raw reads were error-corrected and collapsed into unique sequences using a nearest-neighbor algorithm that merged closely related sequences. To assign V, D and J gene segments, CDR3 sequences were aligned to IMGT reference sequences. For a sequence to be retained, a match of at least six nucleotides was required to both a V gene segment and a J gene segment. A rearrangement was called productive if the CDR3 had no stop codons and remained in frame with V and J, and every other rearrangement was called non-productive. Following IMGT convention, CDR3 was defined as the stretch from the second conserved V-encoded cysteine up to the conserved J-encoded phenylalanine. In an earlier analysis of roughly 610 of the donors, sequences lacking an unambiguous match to a single V gene segment were excluded. An earlier analysis of 587 of the donors classified V segments as functional when productive rearrangements were above 56.7% and as segregating when the standard deviation between donors was above 5%. A statistical classification framework was built to diagnose cytomegalovirus status from the catalog of TCR beta chain sequences. In a later analysis, V and J genes were assigned by comparing TCR nucleotide sequences against IMGT/GENE-DB human TR gene sequences. The TCRdist pipeline was used in a later analysis to assign CDR3 sequences and most-parsimonious VDJ recombination scenarios. In a later analysis, each TCR beta chain was defined by its CDR3 amino acid sequence together with its V-gene family, and reads lacking a unique V-gene family were excluded. A later analysis removed several hundred highly shared, low-generation-probability nucleotide sequences to deal with suspected cross-contamination and a sequencing artifact. In a later analysis, a clonal expansion index for each public chain was calculated from normalized within-repertoire ranks of inferred template counts. In a later analysis, generation probabilities were computed with a VDJ recombination model fitted to out-of-frame rearrangements, and the resulting probabilities were checked against IGoR. A later analysis scored TCR-TCR, TCR-HLA and TCR-CMV co-occurrence with hypergeometric tests, applying a repertoire-size bias correction to TCR pairs. False discovery rates were estimated in a later analysis by permuting HLA or CMV assignments 20 times. A later analysis grouped co-occurring TCRs with DBSCAN, adding TCRdist sequence similarity when clustering within HLA-allele-positive subsets. Repertoires with fewer than 30,000 or more than 120,000 public chains were left out of co-occurrence clustering, as were about five repertoires with anomalous nucleotide sharing. Held by TCRdb, this immuneACCESS table contains in-frame sequences only and omits some clones. Under half of the omission traces to an unresolved V gene where checked; the cause of the rest is unknown. That table furnishes V, J and clone size, whereas the DNA furnished D and trimming. The sample records some 65,000 clones, around 68% of which are singletons. Together, the top ten hold 20% to 30% of the sample.

The data belong to a study of cytomegalovirus exposure and HLA in healthy donors (dated by TCRdb to 2016 to 2017). With regard to the full study: In an earlier analysis of some 610 of the donors, around 300 Gb of sequence data and 90 million to 120 million unique TCR beta sequences from some 170 million T cells were reported. The study was designed to test whether signatures of past pathogen exposure could be identified by cataloging public T cell receptors. Of the roughly 400 genotyped donors, approximately 83% fell in the genetic ancestry cluster associated with self-reported Caucasian donors. All discovery cohort repertoires had been generated using a single sequencing platform. The number of typed donors differed by locus: about 620-640 for A, B, C, DRB1 and DQB1; 522 for DQA1; 606 for DPA1; and roughly 470 for DPB1. Class I and class II HLA loci were covered by the typing at four-digit resolution. Across some 400 genotyped donors of the cohort, an average of roughly 230,000 unique TCR beta nucleotide sequences per donor were sequenced, and about a sixth of those sequences were non-productive. The study used immunosequencing to profile the T cell repertoires of approximately 650 subjects and linked those repertoires to cytomegalovirus serostatus. Donor age, sex, ethnicity and CMV serostatus were compiled alongside the repertoire data. Roughly 290 gigabases of sequencing data and around 90 million unique TCR sequences made up an early release that covered approximately 620 HLA-typed donors. A handful of DR-DQ haplotypes were handled as single units for association and clustering because linkage in the cohort was strong. An earlier analysis of 587 of the donors applied high-throughput TCR beta sequencing to assess whether each TCR beta V gene segment acted as functional or pseudogenic. A later genetic analysis used genome-wide SNP genotypes for about 60% of the roughly 700 donors, treating that subset as a discovery cohort. In the later analysis, no new phenotypic data were used to find candidate immune exposures; instead, reliance was placed on TCR beta sequences and their occurrence across donors. A later analysis re-examined previously published TCR beta repertoires from just over 650 donors and added high-resolution HLA genotyping to investigate patterns of TCR occurrence. In addition to the first cohort of roughly 700 subjects, a separate validation cohort of 120 different subjects was used. The study combined high-throughput TCR immunosequencing, statistical association of individual TCRs with disease status, and machine learning to predict cytomegalovirus infection status. Beyond this particular receptor, the publication reports: According to a later genetic analysis, donors in an Asian-associated ancestry cluster had fewer N-insertions in productive TCRs than the approximately 650-donor mean. Immune exposure information for the cohort was limited to CMV serostatus. Several of the top co-occurrence clusters appeared to be linked to parvovirus B19, influenza, CMV and Epstein-Barr virus, according to a later analysis. In a later analysis, TCR association rates were found to vary across HLA loci, with the most associated TCRs seen for DRB1 alleles and the fewest for HLA-C alleles. A further reported finding was that TCR beta sequences accurately predicted the HLA-A and HLA-B alleles for most subjects in the first cohort. The cohort was sequenced for TCR beta chains only, and without alpha or paired-chain data the features that could be detected were limited. A group of highly shared sequence variants was considered likely to be a technical artifact of the sequencing pipeline. Presence/absence analyses assumed roughly uniform sequencing depth across donors, an assumption that may not hold. V-gene and J-gene trimming of TCR beta chains was associated with a missense DCLRE1C variant in a later genetic analysis, and the association was replicated in an independent cohort. In a later analysis, HLA-associated TCR beta chains were found to be more clonally expanded and to have lower generation probabilities than equally common non-associated chains. A later analysis associated some 17,000 TCR beta sequences with specific HLA alleles at a false discovery rate of 0.05. The study listed approximately 150 TCR beta chains as associated with cytomegalovirus. When HLA alleles, especially DR and DQ, strongly co-occurred, TCR associations were difficult to assign to individual alleles. In both the original and validation cohorts, the classifier was reported to diagnose cytomegalovirus status with high specificity and sensitivity. Across donors, most TCR sequences were observed very rarely, whereas some public TCRs were present in many individuals. In vitro tests confirmed that a few of the cytomegalovirus-associated TCR beta chains recognize cytomegalovirus antigens. The authors suggested that the approach could potentially be generalized to other disease states and immunological phenotypes. Correlated functional status among segregating V segments might be attributable to linkage disequilibrium, but an unknown experimental factor could not be ruled out. Because counts were too low, roughly 18 rarely observed V segments, including chromosome 9 orphons, were left out of the earlier analysis of some 640 of the donors. An earlier analysis of several hundred of the donors showed that most TCR beta V segments appeared in productive rearrangements either about 90% or about 30% of the time, which broadly matched IMGT annotations. A later analysis found that most CMV-associated TCR beta chains appeared HLA-restricted, with HLA associations seemingly driven largely by CMV exposure. Because some donors lacked HLA typing at each locus, the association tests relied only on the typed subset.

The cohort was made up of 650 to 700 healthy bone marrow donors. All cohort members were sampled while nominally healthy, although unrecorded immune exposures were likely present. The donor tested CMV seropositive and was one of the 289 seropositive cohort members. A peripheral blood sample was collected from each donor, and TCR beta sequencing was performed on peripheral blood mononuclear cells. The Qiagen DNeasy Blood Extraction Kit was used to extract genomic DNA from the blood cell samples. The receptor was isolated from a man between 50 and 59 years old in good health and CMV-seropositive. Sequenced sample: PBMCs.

The CDR3: CASSAGANVLTF. The DNA sequence follows: TGTGCCAGTAGCGCTGGGGCCAACGTCCTGACTTTC. The rearranged segments are TRBV19 and TRBJ2-6; the D gene cannot be named for sure. Reading from cysteine to phenylalanine, the CDR3 counts 12 amino acids. Only CDR3 DNA is held: 36 bases, read in frame from base 1. V is pared back by 6 bases and J by 2 bases, with 2 bases lying between the germline termini. The germline V gene encodes CDR1 LNHDA and CDR2 SQIVND (reference sequence).